This TCR beta chain came from a study of T-cell memory formation after mild COVID-19. CDR1 and CDR2 (germline): SGHRS, YFSETQ. The junction had 11 bases not matched to a gene; V was cut back by 6 bases and J by 7 bases. CDR3 length: 14 residues. Study-level findings and limits: Cross-reactive memory appears to have joined, as suggested by some responding clones showing up in pre-infection memory.

The sample holds a few counts of this clonotype. Its target is not known. 5'RACE with constant-segment primers built TCRalpha and TCRbeta cDNA libraries with UMIs. TCRdb re-analysed the 5' RACE reads in MiXCR, keeping a single row per CDR3 protein. The table has 75,000 to 90,000 distinct CDR3 sequences, around 14% seen once. This chain connects TRBV5-1 to TRBJ2-7, with 9 bases identical to TRBD1. This TCR derives from an adult woman who had mild COVID-19 (a few samples of this study predate the infection). Cell type and time point are not known. Material for sequencing was PBMCs or a T cell subset sorted from them (not recorded which). CDR3: CASILGQGPGEQYF. CDR3 coding DNA: TGCGCCAGCATCCTGGGACAGGGTCCCGGGGAGCAGTACTTC.